These T cell receptor beta chains were read from a single sample in a study of persistence of HIV-infected CD4 T cells. These receptors lack a known antigen. Method: immunoSEQ multiplex PCR; TCRdb's copy keeps in-frame clones and lacks some. This sample has fewer than 50,000 clones, with roughly nine tenths found just once. This specimen consisted of CD4+ T cells sorted from PBMCs after roughly 18-hour stimulation, obtained from a patient who received antiretroviral therapy. These receptors originate from an adult man with HIV who was CMV-seropositive. Both conserved end residues are part of each CDR3. The D gene is left open where the match is weak. Clone sizes are given selectively: once, few, many, or a class where the clone is expanded.

TRBJ2-7	-	TRBV3-1/TRBV3-2	-	CASSLERNEQYF	TGTGCCAGCAGTCTTGAAAGGAACGAGCAGTACTTC
TRBJ2-1	-	TRBV12-5	-	CASGSQMTEQFF	TGTGCTAGTGGTTCCCAAATGACCGAGCAGTTCTTC
TRBJ1-6	TRBD1	TRBV14	-	CASSQGQVFNSPLHF	TGTGCCAGCAGCCAGGGACAGGTTTTTAATTCACCCCTCCACTTT
TRBJ2-1	-	TRBV6-5	-	CASSYSGRHEQFF	TGTGCCAGCAGTTACTCAGGGCGGCATGAGCAGTTCTTC
TRBJ2-1	TRBD2	TRBV4-1	-	CASSQEWRGDRLNEQFF	TGCGCCAGCAGCCAAGAGTGGCGGGGGGACCGGCTTAATGAGCAGTTCTTC
TRBJ2-2	TRBD1	TRBV29-1	-	CSARSGGNTGELFF	TGCAGCGCCCGCTCAGGGGGCAACACCGGGGAGCTGTTTTTT
TRBJ2-2	-	TRBV9	-	CASSVSGELFF	TGTGCCAGCAGCGTGAGCGGGGAGCTGTTTTTT
TRBJ2-3	-	TRBV10-3	-	CAIATEDTQYF	TGTGCCATCGCGACAGAAGATACGCAGTATTTT
TRBJ1-2	-	TRBV28	-	CASSSGGATFYGYTF	TGTGCCAGCAGTAGTGGGGGCGCAACCTTCTATGGCTACACCTTC
TRBJ2-1	-	TRBV10-2	-	CATRDRGGGYNEQFF	TGCGCCACGCGGGACCGGGGTGGGGGATACAATGAGCAGTTCTTC
TRBJ1-3	TRBD1	TRBV12-5	-	CASGLSTGDTGNTIYF	TGTGCTAGTGGTTTGTCGACAGGGGACACTGGAAACACCATATATTTT
TRBJ1-1	-	TRBV12-3/TRBV12-4	once	CASTLNGPEAFF	TGTGCCAGCACCCTAAACGGGCCTGAAGCTTTCTTT
TRBJ2-2	-	TRBV2	-	CATRRGGNTGELFF	TGTGCCACCAGGAGGGGGGGGAACACCGGGGAGCTGTTTTTT
TRBJ2-3	TRBD2	TRBV28	-	CASRSGGANTDTQYF	TGTGCCAGCAGGAGCGGGGGAGCGAACACAGATACGCAGTATTTT
TRBJ1-2	TRBD1	TRBV6-5	-	CASRVVGTGGYGYTF	TGTGCCAGCAGAGTAGTCGGGACAGGGGGCTATGGCTACACCTTC
TRBJ2-1	-	TRBV4-1	-	CASSQARTYNEQFF	TGCGCCAGCAGCCAAGCCCGGACGTACAATGAGCAGTTCTTC
TRBJ2-2	TRBD1	TRBV5-1	-	CASSLPTGDIGELFF	TGCGCCAGCAGCCTGCCTACAGGGGATATCGGGGAGCTGTTTTTT
TRBJ1-1	-	TRBV6-6	-	CASSYPNTEAFF	TGTGCCAGCAGTTACCCGAACACTGAAGCTTTCTTT
TRBJ2-2	-	TRBV11-3	-	CASRPTVNTGELFF	TGTGCCAGCAGACCGACAGTGAACACCGGGGAGCTGTTTTTT
TRBJ2-1	TRBD1	TRBV9	-	CASSVGMGTAPNEQFF	TGTGCCAGCAGCGTAGGTATGGGGACAGCCCCGAATGAGCAGTTCTTC
TRBJ2-7	TRBD2	TRBV20-1	-	CSASRLAGAPRYEQYF	TGCAGTGCTAGTCGACTAGCGGGGGCCCCTAGATACGAGCAGTACTTC
TRBJ1-5	-	TRBV6-6	-	CASSYTQVGNQPQHF	TGTGCCAGCAGTTACACCCAGGTGGGGAATCAGCCCCAGCATTTT
TRBJ1-2	-	TRBV9	-	CASSVWGTTGGYTF	TGTGCCAGCAGCGTATGGGGCACGACCGGGGGCTACACCTTC
TRBJ1-5	-	TRBV12-5	-	CASGWGHYSNQPQHF	TGTGCTAGTGGTTGGGGACACTATAGCAATCAGCCCCAGCATTTT
TRBJ1-5	TRBD1	TRBV5-1	-	CASSQTGGGQPQHF	TGCGCCAGCAGCCAAACAGGGGGCGGTCAGCCCCAGCATTTT
TRBJ1-4	-	TRBV5-1	-	CASSLEGRWYEKLFF	TGCGCCAGCAGCTTGGAGGGCAGGTGGTATGAAAAACTGTTTTTT
TRBJ1-2	-	TRBV5-1	-	CASSLEPGINYGYTF	TGCGCCAGCAGCTTGGAGCCGGGGATTAACTATGGCTACACTTTC
TRBJ2-2	TRBD2	TRBV19	-	CASSTGRGAANTGELFF	TGTGCCAGTAGTACCGGGCGGGGGGCCGCGAACACCGGGGAGCTGTTTTTT
TRBJ1-5	-	TRBV21-1	-	CASQTGAGNQPQHF	TGTGCCAGCCAGACAGGGGCGGGCAATCAGCCCCAGCATTTT
TRBJ2-5	TRBD2	TRBV2	once	CASSRSALRTSGGFQETQYF	TGTGCCAGCAGCAGATCCGCCCTTAGGACTAGCGGGGGTTTCCAAGAGACCCAGTACTTC
TRBJ2-5	TRBD2	TRBV10-2	-	CASSDDTQRGWETQYF	TGCGCCAGCAGTGACGACACCCAGCGGGGGTGGGAGACCCAGTACTTC
TRBJ2-5	TRBD1	TRBV5-4	-	CASSLDRGQVGQETQYF	TGTGCCAGCAGCTTGGACCGAGGACAGGTGGGGCAAGAGACCCAGTACTTC
TRBJ2-7	-	TRBV27	few	CASSKQARSSYEQYF	TGTGCCAGCAGTAAACAAGCCCGCTCCTCCTACGAGCAGTACTTC
TRBJ1-4	-	TRBV6-1	-	CASSERAREEKLFF	TGTGCCAGCAGTGAGCGGGCCAGGGAAGAAAAACTGTTTTTT
TRBJ2-2	TRBD2	TRBV2	-	CASGGVTLTGELFF	TGTGCCTCGGGAGGGGTAACCCTCACCGGGGAGCTGTTTTTT
TRBJ2-2	TRBD2	TRBV18	-	CASSPKGLAGNTGELFF	TGTGCCAGCTCACCAAAGGGACTAGCGGGGAACACCGGGGAGCTGTTTTTT
TRBJ2-2	-	TRBV6-4	few	CASSLLQDTGELFF	TGTGCCAGCAGTCTCCTACAGGACACCGGGGAGCTGTTTTTT
TRBJ1-1	-	TRBV5-1	-	CASSRGTSGTEAFF	TGCGCCAGCAGCCGGGGGACCTCGGGGACTGAAGCTTTCTTT
TRBJ2-3	-	TRBV27	-	CASSLHQSTDTQYF	TGTGCCAGCAGTTTGCACCAAAGCACAGATACGCAGTATTTT
TRBJ2-3	TRBD2	TRBV24-1	-	CATSDLGTSGTDTQYF	TGTGCCACCAGTGATCTCGGGACTAGCGGGACAGATACGCAGTATTTT
TRBJ1-1	TRBD1	TRBV5-1	-	CASRTGANTEAFF	TGCGCCAGCAGGACAGGGGCGAACACTGAAGCTTTCTTT
TRBJ2-7	TRBD1	TRBV27	-	CASSFLDRGIGRQYF	TGTGCCAGCAGTTTTCTGGACAGGGGTATTGGTAGGCAGTACTTC
TRBJ2-1	-	TRBV5-5	-	CASSRPGTAEQFF	TGTGCCAGCAGCCGGCCGGGTACAGCTGAGCAGTTCTTC
TRBJ2-7	-	TRBV6-1	-	CASSQVSYEQYF	TGTGCCAGCAGTCAGGTATCCTACGAGCAGTACTTC
TRBJ2-2	TRBD1	TRBV7-2	-	CASSSQGVGELFF	TGTGCCAGCAGCTCACAGGGGGTAGGGGAGCTGTTTTTT
TRBJ1-2	TRBD1	TRBV19	-	CASNLNWAGGYGYTF	TGTGCCAGTAACCTAAACTGGGCAGGGGGCTATGGCTACACCTTC
TRBJ2-1	-	TRBV6-1	-	CASSDRAGQFF	TGTGCCAGCAGTGATAGAGCCGGACAGTTCTTC
TRBJ2-5	-	TRBV29-1	-	CSVWGRETQYF	TGCAGCGTTTGGGGTAGAGAGACCCAGTACTTC
TRBJ1-2	-	TRBV9	-	CASSVGGSNYGYTF	TGTGCCAGCAGCGTAGGGGGATCCAACTATGGCTACACCTTC
TRBJ2-1	TRBD2	TRBV27	-	CASSFLAGEGNEQFF	TGTGCCAGCAGTTTCCTAGCGGGGGAGGGCAATGAGCAGTTCTTC
TRBJ1-1	-	TRBV5-4	-	CASSLQVANTEAFF	TGTGCCAGCAGCTTGCAGGTAGCCAACACTGAAGCTTTCTTT
TRBJ1-1	-	TRBV29-1	-	CSVEGGKMNTEAFF	TGCAGCGTTGAAGGGGGTAAAATGAACACTGAAGCTTTCTTT
TRBJ2-1	TRBD2	TRBV18	-	CASSPPGGILAGGADEQFF	TGTGCCAGCTCACCACCCGGCGGGATTTTAGCGGGGGGCGCGGATGAGCAGTTCTTC
TRBJ2-3	TRBD2	TRBV7-9	once	CASSSRGGGGDTQYF	TGTGCCAGCAGCTCACGGGGGGGCGGTGGAGATACGCAGTATTTT
TRBJ1-1	-	TRBV7-3	-	CASSLGTGREAFF	TGTGCCAGCAGCTTAGGGACGGGGAGGGAAGCTTTCTTT
TRBJ1-6	-	TRBV28	-	CASSFVSPLHF	TGTGCCAGCAGTTTTGTTTCACCCCTCCACTTT
TRBJ1-6	-	TRBV19	-	CASSMSQGIRSPLHF	TGTGCCAGTAGTATGTCCCAGGGGATTCGATCACCCCTCCACTTT
TRBJ1-1	-	TRBV7-3	few	CASSLSMNTEAFF	TGTGCCAGCAGCTTAAGCATGAACACTGAAGCTTTCTTT
TRBJ1-5	-	TRBV16	-	CASSQWEGSNQPQHF	TGTGCCAGCAGCCAATGGGAGGGTAGCAATCAGCCCCAGCATTTT